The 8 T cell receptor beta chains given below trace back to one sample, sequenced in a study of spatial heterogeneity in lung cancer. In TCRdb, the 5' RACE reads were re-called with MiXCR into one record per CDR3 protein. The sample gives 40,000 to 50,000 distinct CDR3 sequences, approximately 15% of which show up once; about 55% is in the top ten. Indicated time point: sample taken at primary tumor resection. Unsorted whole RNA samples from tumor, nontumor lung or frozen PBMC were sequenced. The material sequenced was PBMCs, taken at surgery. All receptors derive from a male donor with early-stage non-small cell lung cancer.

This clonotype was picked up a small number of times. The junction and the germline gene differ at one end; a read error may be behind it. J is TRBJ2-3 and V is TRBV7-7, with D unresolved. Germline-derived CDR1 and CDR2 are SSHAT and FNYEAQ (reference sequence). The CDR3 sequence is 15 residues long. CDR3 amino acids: CASSLEAGSTDTQYF. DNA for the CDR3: TGTGCTAGCAGCTTAGAGGCAGGTAGCACAGATACGCAGTATTTT.

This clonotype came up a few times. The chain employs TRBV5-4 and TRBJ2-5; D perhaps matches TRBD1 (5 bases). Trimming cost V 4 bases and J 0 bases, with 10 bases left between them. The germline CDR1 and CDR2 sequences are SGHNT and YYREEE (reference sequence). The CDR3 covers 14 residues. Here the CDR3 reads CASSRPGNQETQYF. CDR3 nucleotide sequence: TGTGCCAGCAGCAGGCCAGGGAACCAAGAGACCCAGTACTTC.

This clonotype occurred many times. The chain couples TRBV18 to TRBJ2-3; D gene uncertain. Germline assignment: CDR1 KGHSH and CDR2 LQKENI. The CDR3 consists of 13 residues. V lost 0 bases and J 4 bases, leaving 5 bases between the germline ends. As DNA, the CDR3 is TGTGCCAGCTCACCACCGGGCTCAGATACGCAGTATTTT. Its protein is CASSPPGSDTQYF.

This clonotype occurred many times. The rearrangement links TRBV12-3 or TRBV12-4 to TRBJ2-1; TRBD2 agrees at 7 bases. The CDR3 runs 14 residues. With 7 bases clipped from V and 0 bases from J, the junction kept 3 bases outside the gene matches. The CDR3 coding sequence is TGTGCCAGCACCCGGACTAGCTCCTACAATGAGCAGTTCTTC. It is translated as CASTRTSSYNEQFF.

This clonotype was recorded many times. This chain's CDR3 is CSAVMTSGIYEQYF. The CDR3 DNA is TGCAGTGCTGTTATGACTAGCGGGATCTACGAGCAGTACTTC. The J gene is TRBJ2-7, the V gene TRBV20-1; 11 nucleotides agree with TRBD2. V was clipped by 5 bases and J by 3 bases; unmatched bases: 6. Germline V gene lookup returns CDR1 DFQATT and CDR2 SNEGSKA (reference sequence). This CDR3 is 14 amino acids long.

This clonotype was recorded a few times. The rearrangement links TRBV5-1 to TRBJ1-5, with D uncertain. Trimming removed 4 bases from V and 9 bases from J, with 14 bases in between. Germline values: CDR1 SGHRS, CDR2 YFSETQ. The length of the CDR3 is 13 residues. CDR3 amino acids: CASSLGLDRPQHF. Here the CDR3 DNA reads TGCGCCAGCAGCCTGGGGTTGGATCGGCCCCAGCATTTT.

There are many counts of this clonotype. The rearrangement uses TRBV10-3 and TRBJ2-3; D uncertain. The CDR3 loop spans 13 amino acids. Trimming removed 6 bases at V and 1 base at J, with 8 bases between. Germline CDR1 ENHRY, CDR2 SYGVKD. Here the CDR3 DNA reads TGTGCCATCAGAACCACAGGCACAGATACGCAGTATTTT. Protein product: CAIRTTGTDTQYF.

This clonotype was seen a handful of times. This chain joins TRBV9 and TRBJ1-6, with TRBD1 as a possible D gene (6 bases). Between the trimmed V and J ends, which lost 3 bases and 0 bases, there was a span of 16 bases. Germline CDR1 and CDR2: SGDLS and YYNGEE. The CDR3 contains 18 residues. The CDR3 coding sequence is TGTGCCAGCAGCGACCGGGACATGTTTTCCTCCTATAATTCACCCCTCCACTTT. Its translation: CASSDRDMFSSYNSPLHF.